Presented here are 29 T cell receptor beta chains from one specimen sequenced in a study of T cells in women clearing cervical HPV infection. The data were produced by immunoSEQ multiplex PCR, yet TCRdb's version contains in-frame clones alone and is incomplete. The sample includes about 25,000 clones. Sequencing was carried out using blood buffy coat. The receptors were sampled from a woman between 18 and 75 years old with a cervical HPV16 infection that either progressed to CIN3+ or cleared (not recorded which).

A note on this clone: The read comes to an end 3 residues before the CDR3 does, leaving the germline J gene to fill in the end. The chain is built from TRBV6-2 or TRBV6-3 and TRBJ1-5; a possible D gene is TRBD1 (5 bases). The germline gives CDR1 MNHEY, CDR2 SVGEGT. Trimming stripped 5 bases from V and 4 bases from J, with 9 bases between. The CDR3 contains 13 residues. CDR3 protein: CASSARVNQPQHF. CDR3 DNA (partial): TGTGCCAGCAGTGCCAGGGTTAATCAGCCC.

About this clone: The missing CDR3 end, 3 residues past where the read stops, is filled in from the germline J gene. This sequence joins TRBV5-1 and TRBJ2-7; no clear D. The germline V gene has CDR1 SGHRS and CDR2 YFSETQ. CDR3 length: 13 residues. The ends were cut back, 0 bases at V and 2 bases at J, with 6 bases in the middle. CDR3: CASSLAIAYEQYF. The sequenced CDR3 bases are TGCGCCAGCAGCTTGGCTATTGCCTACGAG.

Points on this clone: The read stops 3 residues short of the end of the CDR3; the missing end is completed from the germline J gene. The chain couples TRBV20-1 to TRBJ2-3; 8 bases align to TRBD2. Germline V lookup: CDR1 DFQATT, CDR2 SNEGSKA (reference sequence). The CDR3 has 14 residues. CDR3 DNA (partial): TGCAGTGAGAACATCAGCGGGGGACAAGAGACG. Protein sequence: CSENISGGQET. The full CDR3 reads CSENISGGQETQYF.

Details on this clone: The CDR3 end lies 3 residues beyond the end of the read and is filled in from the germline J gene. The chain employs TRBV18 and TRBJ1-2, with 9 bases that match TRBD1. The CDR3 is made up of 15 amino acids. Germline lookup yields CDR1 KGHSH and CDR2 LQKENI. The CDR3 sequence is CASSPGTGIFDDYTF. The sequenced part of the CDR3 DNA is TGTGCCAGCTCACCCGGGACAGGGATCTTCGATGAC. The full variable domain, completed using reference TRBV18 and TRBJ1-2, is NAGVMQNPRHLVRRRGQEARLRCSPMKGHSHVYWYRQLPEEGLKFMVYLQKENIIDESGMPKERFSAEFPKEGPSILRIQQVVRGDSAAYFCASSPGTGIFDDYTFGSGTRLTVV.

With respect to this clone: The read ends 3 residues early relative to the CDR3; the germline J gene fills the gap. The chain uses TRBV19 and TRBJ1-6; TRBD1 matches at 7 bases. Germline V gene data show CDR1 as LNHDA and CDR2 as SQIVND (reference sequence). V trimming: 7 bases; J trimming: 6 bases; junction bases outside the gene matches: 15. The length of the CDR3 is 17 residues. The sequenced CDR3 bases are TGTGCCAGTATGGCCAATAAACGACAGGGTTTTAATTCACCC. Amino acid sequence: CASMANKRQGFNSP. The whole CDR3 sequence reads CASMANKRQGFNSPLHF.

Notes on this clone: The read ends 3 residues before the CDR3 terminus; that terminus is restored from the germline J gene. V gene TRBV18 combines with J gene TRBJ1-1, with D perhaps matching TRBD1 (5 bases). Germline CDR1 and CDR2: KGHSH and LQKENI. The CDR3 is 14 amino acids. The CDR3 sequence is CASSLRLARDEAFF. Partial CDR3 DNA: TGTGCCAGCTCATTGCGACTAGCAAGGGACGAG. Drawing the rest from reference TRBV18 and TRBJ1-1, the complete variable domain is NAGVMQNPRHLVRRRGQEARLRCSPMKGHSHVYWYRQLPEEGLKFMVYLQKENIIDESGMPKERFSAEFPKEGPSILRIQQVVRGDSAAYFCASSLRLARDEAFFGQGTRLTVV.

Concerning this clone: The read ends 3 residues shy of where the CDR3 ends; the end is completed using the germline J gene. The J gene is TRBJ2-2, the V gene TRBV7-6; D is unclear. The CDR3 loop spans 15 amino acids. The germline V gene encodes CDR1 SGHVS and CDR2 FNYEAQ. The V and J ends lost 5 bases and 0 bases respectively, with 10 bases between them. CDR3 region: CASSPEQTNTGELFF. CDR3 DNA (partial): TGTGCCAGCAGCCCCGAACAGACGAACACCGGGGAG.

About this clone itself: Sequencing ends 3 residues short of the CDR3 end; the germline J gene provides the rest. The chain uses TRBV7-9 and TRBJ1-1; D is uncertain. Germline-derived CDR1 and CDR2 are SEHNR and FQNEAQ (reference sequence). The CDR3 loop spans 13 amino acids. V was trimmed by 6 bases and J by 2 bases, leaving 10 bases between them. The covered CDR3 bases are TGTGCCAGCAGTCACAAGGGTAACACTGAA. Its protein product is CASSHKGNTE. The entire CDR3 protein reads CASSHKGNTEAFF.

A note on this clone: The CDR3 is cut off 3 residues early in the read; its end comes from the germline J gene. The genes are TRBV6-4 and TRBJ2-1, with D unresolved. Germline V gene data show CDR1 as MRHNA and CDR2 as SNTAGT. Trimming shortened V by 4 bases and J by 4 bases, and 5 bases separated the two germline ends. CDR3 size: 12 residues. CDR3 amino acids: CASSVRYNEQFF. CDR3 DNA (partial): TGTGCCAGCAGTGTCCGGTACAATGAG.

On this clone itself: Read sequence stops 3 residues before the CDR3 end, and the germline J gene provides the missing end. The chain uses TRBV2 and TRBJ2-5; D possibly corresponds to TRBD2 (5 bases). Germline values: CDR1 SNHLY, CDR2 FYNNEI. The ends were cut back, 8 bases at V and 5 bases at J, with 12 bases in the middle. The CDR3 is 12 amino acids. CDR3 in amino acids: CASEGRRETQYF. The part of the CDR3 DNA that was read is TGTGCCAGCGAGGGCCGGAGGGAGACC.

On this clone: Sequencing ends 3 residues short of the CDR3 end; the germline J gene provides the rest. This chain links TRBV30 with TRBJ1-6; D is possibly TRBD1 (6 bases). V was trimmed by 1 base and J by 9 bases, leaving 10 bases between them. This CDR3 is built from 13 residues. CDR1 and CDR2 from the germline V gene are GTSNPN and SVGIG (reference sequence). The DNA read from the CDR3 is TGTGCCTGGAGTGGCAGGGGCCCTTCACCC. The encoded protein is CAWSGRGPSP. The full CDR3 is CAWSGRGPSPLHF. The full variable domain, with the rest looked up from reference TRBV30 and TRBJ1-6, is SQTIHQWPATLVQPVGSPLSLECTVEGTSNPNLYWYRQAAGRGLQLLFYSVGIGQISSEVPQNLSASRPQDRQFILSSKKLLLSDSGFYLCAWSGRGPSPLHFGNGTRLTVT.

Worth noting for this clone: The read halts 3 residues ahead of the CDR3 end, with the missing end drawn from the germline J gene. V usage is TRBV30 and J usage is TRBJ2-1; TRBD1 agrees at 9 bases. Germline CDR1 GTSNPN, CDR2 SVGIG (reference sequence). The CDR3 totals 14 residues. V was pared by 0 bases and J by 5 bases, with 2 bases of the junction left unmatched. Incomplete CDR3 DNA: TGTGCCTGGAGTGTGGGACAGGGACACAATGAG. This gives the protein CAWSVGQGHNE. In full, the CDR3 is CAWSVGQGHNEQFF.

Notes on this clone: The CDR3 extends 3 residues past the end of the read, so its final part is completed from the germline J gene. This chain joins TRBV19 and TRBJ1-1; D is possibly TRBD1 (5 bases). Germline V gene sequence: CDR1 LNHDA, CDR2 SQIVND (reference sequence). This CDR3 contains 15 residues. V shed 6 bases and J shed 1 base, with 15 bases lying between them. CDR3 protein: CASSLQGQPNTEAFF. CDR3 DNA, as far as it was read: TGTGCCAGTAGCCTCCAGGGCCAACCGAACACTGAA. The full variable domain, its missing parts supplied by reference TRBV19 and TRBJ1-1, is DGGITQSPKYLFRKEGQNVTLSCEQNLNHDAMYWYRQDPGQGLRLIYYSQIVNDFQKGDIAEGYSVSREKKESFPLTVTSAQKNPTAFYLCASSLQGQPNTEAFFGQGTRLTVV.

Notes on this clone: The CDR3 extends 3 residues past the end of the read, so its final part is completed from the germline J gene. This chain joins TRBV11-3 and TRBJ2-3; TRBD2 might be the D (6 bases). The CDR3 extends over 15 amino acids. V shed 2 bases and J shed 3 bases, with 12 bases lying between them. From germline, CDR1 is SGHNT and CDR2 YENEEA. This chain's CDR3 is CASSLTATRTDTQYF. CDR3 bases read: TGTGCCAGCAGCTTAACGGCGACTAGGACAGATACG.

Considering frequency, this clone is medium-sized. The read gets to within 3 residues of the CDR3 end, and the germline J gene fills in the rest. The chain uses TRBV19 and TRBJ2-6, with D unclear. Germline lookup yields CDR1 LNHDA and CDR2 SQIVND (reference sequence). This CDR3 contains 17 residues. Deletions cut 5 bases from V and 0 bases from J, with 14 bases between. The part of the CDR3 DNA that was read is TGTGCCAGTAGTGAACTGATGCGTCGCTCTGGGGCCAACGTC. It is translated as CASSELMRRSGANV. The whole CDR3 region reads CASSELMRRSGANVLTF. The whole variable domain, filled in from reference TRBV19 and TRBJ2-6, reads DGGITQSPKYLFRKEGQNVTLSCEQNLNHDAMYWYRQDPGQGLRLIYYSQIVNDFQKGDIAEGYSVSREKKESFPLTVTSAQKNPTAFYLCASSELMRRSGANVLTFGAGSRLTVL.

To note about this clone: The read ends 3 residues before the CDR3 terminus; that terminus is restored from the germline J gene. This chain uses TRBV11-2 with TRBJ2-5, with D unclear. The CDR3 has 14 residues. CDR1 SGHAT and CDR2 FQNNGV come from the germline V gene. V was shortened by 5 bases and J by 0 bases, with 10 bases between the two germline ends. CDR3 DNA (partial): TGTGCCAGCAGCCCAAACTCGTACCAAGAGACC. Protein: CASSPNSYQET. The full CDR3 is CASSPNSYQETQYF.

Regarding this clone: The read is 3 residues too short to cover the CDR3 end, so that end is filled in from the germline J gene. The chain is built from TRBV7-2 and TRBJ1-2; D remains ambiguous. CDR1 is SGHTA and CDR2 is FQGNSA in the germline V gene. CDR3 length: 14 amino acids. The CDR3 spells CASSRLKSPYDYTF. The covered CDR3 bases are TGTGCCAGCAGCCGGTTGAAATCTCCCTACGAC. Full variable domain (missing parts from reference TRBV7-2 and TRBJ1-2): GAGVSQSPSNKVTEKGKDVELRCDPISGHTALYWYRQSLGQGLEFLIYFQGNSAPDKSGLPSDRFSAERTGGSVSTLTIQRTQQEDSAVYLCASSRLKSPYDYTFGSGTRLTVV.

Notes on this clone: With the read ending 3 residues before the CDR3 end, the germline J gene is used to fill in that end. The rearrangement uses TRBV11-3 and TRBJ2-5; a weak D match, TRBD1 (6 bases). V lost 5 bases and J 2 bases, leaving 9 bases between the germline ends. Germline values: CDR1 SGHNT, CDR2 YENEEA. The CDR3 length is 13 residues. This chain's CDR3 is CASSRQEQETQYF. The covered CDR3 bases are TGTGCCAGCAGCCGACAGGAACAAGAGACC.

The part of the CDR3 DNA that was read is TGCAGTGCTAGGGCCGCGGCACAAGATACG. Translation: CSARAAAQDT. In full, the CDR3 reads CSARAAAQDTQYF. This chain connects TRBV20-1 to TRBJ2-3; D not resolved. The read terminates 3 residues ahead of where the CDR3 ends, so the germline J gene completes it. The CDR3 is 13 amino acids. The germline gives CDR1 DFQATT, CDR2 SNEGSKA (reference sequence). V was shortened by 3 bases and J by 5 bases, with 12 bases between the two germline ends.

Note on this clone: The read falls 3 residues short of the CDR3 end, and the missing part is taken from the germline J gene. The chain is built from TRBV19 and TRBJ2-7; no clear D. The CDR3 has 15 amino acids. V shed 5 bases and J shed 3 bases, with 17 bases lying between them. CDR1 is LNHDA and CDR2 is SQIVND in the germline V gene (reference sequence). This CDR3 reads CASSPKMVVGYEQYF. The CDR3 bases that were read are TGTGCCAGTAGTCCTAAGATGGTTGTCGGCTACGAG.

Regarding this clone: The read halts 3 residues ahead of the CDR3 end, with the missing end drawn from the germline J gene. The J gene is TRBJ1-2, the V gene TRBV7-8, with TRBD1 matching over 8 bases. With V trimmed by 6 bases and J by 3 bases, 3 bases remained unmatched. Germline values: CDR1 SGHVS, CDR2 FQNEAQ. This CDR3 has 13 amino acids. The CDR3 reads CASRGQGDYGYTF. The part of the CDR3 DNA that was read is TGTGCCAGCAGAGGACAGGGTGACTATGGC.

For this clone: The CDR3 goes on 3 residues after the read ends, and that part is filled in from the germline J gene. This chain uses TRBV11-2 with TRBJ2-3; TRBD1 might be the D (5 bases). From germline, CDR1 is SGHAT and CDR2 FQNNGV. This CDR3 spans 14 amino acids. Trimming shortened V by 5 bases and J by 4 bases, and 13 bases separated the two germline ends. The DNA read from the CDR3 is TGTGCCAGCAGCACCGACAGTCCCCCAGATACG. Translating it yields CASSTDSPPDT. The CDR3 as a whole reads CASSTDSPPDTQYF.

A note on this clone: With the read ending 3 residues before the CDR3 end, the germline J gene is used to fill in that end. The chain has TRBV7-9 and TRBJ1-6; D not resolved. The CDR3 contains 12 residues. CDR1 and CDR2 (germline): SEHNR, FQNEAQ (reference sequence). CDR3 DNA (partial): TGTGCCAGCAGCCAGAAGGTAGCCCCC. Protein sequence: CASSQKVAP. From start to end, the CDR3 is CASSQKVAPLHF.

As concerns this clone: The read comes to an end 3 residues before the CDR3 does, leaving the germline J gene to fill in the end. V usage is TRBV7-9 and J usage is TRBJ1-2; 9 bases match TRBD1. The CDR3 loop spans 15 amino acids. Germline trimming cut 6 bases from V and 5 bases from J; bases unmatched to any gene: 10. The germline gives CDR1 SEHNR, CDR2 FQNEAQ (reference sequence). The CDR3: CASRFETGGAYGYTF. Partial CDR3 DNA: TGTGCCAGCAGGTTCGAGACAGGGGGGGCTTATGGC.

In the case of this clone: The CDR3 is cut off 3 residues early in the read; its end comes from the germline J gene. The rearrangement links TRBV6-1 to TRBJ1-2, with 7 bases lining up with TRBD1. Germline V lookup: CDR1 MNHNS, CDR2 SASEGT. The CDR3 is 14 residues long. The part of the CDR3 DNA that was read is TGTGCCAGCAGTGAAGGCGGGACAGCCTACGAC. This sequence encodes CASSEGGTAYD. The entire CDR3 protein reads CASSEGGTAYDYTF.

About this clone: The read finishes 3 residues shy of the CDR3 end, and the germline J gene is used to complete it. The chain uses TRBV19 and TRBJ1-2, with TRBD1 matching over 9 bases. The CDR3 totals 13 residues. CDR1 LNHDA and CDR2 SQIVND come from the germline V gene (reference sequence). CDR3 in amino acids: CASSIPTGGGYTF. The CDR3 bases that were read are TGTGCCAGTAGTATCCCGACAGGGGGAGGC.

Note on this clone: The read falls 3 residues short of the CDR3 end, and the missing part is taken from the germline J gene. V usage is TRBV20-1 and J usage is TRBJ2-5; TRBD2 agrees at 8 bases. Germline values: CDR1 DFQATT, CDR2 SNEGSKA (reference sequence). Trimming at V came to 1 base and at J to 4 bases, leaving 5 bases not matched to a gene. The length of the CDR3 is 14 residues. This chain's CDR3 is CSARAGGQRETQYF. The sequenced CDR3 bases are TGCAGTGCTAGAGCGGGGGGGCAGCGAGAGACC.

Note on this clone: The observed sequence ends 3 residues before the CDR3 terminus, with the missing tail filled in from the germline J gene. The genes are TRBV5-6 and TRBJ1-2; D ambiguous. CDR3 length: 13 amino acids. Germline assignment: CDR1 SGHDT and CDR2 YYEEEE. The DNA read from the CDR3 is TGTGCCAGCAGCTCGGTCACAGTTAAAGGC. Its protein is CASSSVTVKG. The CDR3 reads in full as CASSSVTVKGYTF. The full variable domain, rest sourced from reference TRBV5-6 and TRBJ1-2, is DAGVTQSPTHLIKTRGQQVTLRCSPKSGHDTVSWYQQALGQGPQFIFQYYEEEERQRGNFPDRFSGHQFPNYSSELNVNALLLGDSALYLCASSSVTVKGYTFGSGTRLTVV.

Concerning this clone itself: The read comes to an end 3 residues before the CDR3 does, leaving the germline J gene to fill in the end. This chain connects TRBV28 to TRBJ2-7; 7 nucleotides agree with TRBD1. V shed 6 bases and J 2 bases; nucleotides not matched to a gene: 10. Germline-derived CDR1 and CDR2 are MDHEN and SYDVKM. CDR3 length equals 15 residues. The CDR3 region is CASSLSDRVPYEQYF. The sequenced part of the CDR3 DNA is TGTGCCAGCAGCCTTTCAGACAGGGTGCCCTACGAG.